This TCR beta chain was sequenced in a study of blood T cell repertoires in COVID-19. Germline values: CDR1 SNHLY, CDR2 FYNNEI. This CDR3 comprises 12 residues. The germline V and J ends were trimmed by 6 bases and 9 bases, with 12 bases remaining between them. Assay: immunoSEQ multiplex PCR; the TCRdb copy retains only in-frame clones and omits some. This sample has 180,000 or so clones; roughly nine tenths occur once, and the top ten carry more than 6.5%. The source material was peripheral blood. The sequence was obtained from a woman at least 80 years old in a cohort sampled during active or convalescent COVID-19. The chain has TRBV2 and TRBJ2-1; D might be TRBD1 (6 bases). In nucleotides, the CDR3 is TGTGCCAGCAGCTCAACAGGGTTTGAGCAGTTCTTC. It yields the protein CASSSTGFEQFF.